These 9 T cell receptor beta chains share one sample of origin, sequenced in a study of shared clonotypes between healthy human individuals. Generated by immunoSEQ multiplex PCR, the TCRdb table keeps only in-frame clones and is missing some. The sample contains about 2.1 million clones, over 85% of which appear only once. CD45RO-negative, CCR7-positively selected cells formed the naive CD8 fraction, excluding terminally differentiated effector memory CD45RA+ cells. Sample: naive CD8+ T cells from PBMCs. Source of these receptors: a man between 18 and 29 years old in good health. Some clones in this sample may be carry-over from other donors' samples.

This sequence joins TRBV6-6 and TRBJ1-4; tentatively, D is TRBD1 (5 bases). Per the germline V gene, CDR1 is MNHNY and CDR2 is SVGAGI (reference sequence). This CDR3 comprises 14 residues. Trimming removed 6 bases from V and 12 bases from J, with 20 bases in between. CDR3 loop: CASSYPGRALELFF. DNA of the CDR3: TGTGCCAGCAGCTACCCGGGGCGGGCATTAGAACTGTTTTTT.

This clone came up once. The V gene is TRBV27, the J gene TRBJ2-7, with D maybe TRBD2 (5 bases). Germline lookup yields CDR1 MNHEY and CDR2 SMNVEV (reference sequence). V lost 3 bases, J lost 2 bases, and 14 bases lay in between. This CDR3 contains 15 residues. The CDR3 region is CASSFLGSATYEQYF. The CDR3 DNA sequence: TGTGCCAGCAGTTTTTTAGGTAGCGCTACCTACGAGCAGTACTTC.

The chain recombines TRBV28 with TRBJ2-7, with 10 positions matching TRBD1. The CDR3 totals 14 residues. Germline loops: CDR1 MDHEN, CDR2 SYDVKM. The V gene end was trimmed by 6 bases and the J gene end by 5 bases; junction bases not matched to a gene: 7. This CDR3 is CASRRTGGPHEQYF. CDR3 DNA sequence: TGTGCCAGCAGACGGACAGGGGGTCCCCACGAGCAGTACTTC.

The CDR3 loop is CSVEGDGSGVYNEQFF. Here the CDR3 DNA reads TGCAGCGTTGAAGGGGATGGTAGCGGAGTATACAATGAGCAGTTCTTC. The chain recombines TRBV29-1 with TRBJ2-1, with a weak D call TRBD2 (6 bases). Germline loops: CDR1 SQVTM, CDR2 ANQGSEA. The CDR3 extends over 16 amino acids. V lost 1 base to trimming and J lost 4 bases, with 17 bases between them.

The chain joins TRBV11-2 to TRBJ2-2; D not certain. Per the germline V gene, CDR1 is SGHAT and CDR2 is FQNNGV. Trimming stripped 2 bases from V and 7 bases from J, with 5 bases between. The CDR3 length is 12 residues. Here the CDR3 DNA reads TGTGCCAGCAGCTTATTAATCGGGGAGCTGTTTTTT. It codes for CASSLLIGELFF.

This sequence joins TRBV7-8 and TRBJ2-7, with 8 bases aligning to TRBD2. The CDR3 loop spans 17 amino acids. Trimming removed 5 bases from V and 6 bases from J; junction bases left unmatched: 18. Germline-derived CDR1 and CDR2 are SGHVS and FQNEAQ. CDR3 DNA: TGTGCCAGCAGCCCCCCTAGCGGGCTCCCCGGGGATGGCGAGCAGTACTTC. Encoded protein: CASSPPSGLPGDGEQYF.

The chain links TRBV27 to TRBJ2-4; D is undetermined. V was trimmed by 3 bases and J by 1 base, leaving 7 bases between them. Looked up from germline, CDR1 is MNHEY and CDR2 is SMNVEV (reference sequence). The CDR3 consists of 14 residues. The CDR3: CASSFRYAKNIQYF. The CDR3 nucleotides are TGTGCCAGCAGTTTTCGATATGCCAAAAACATTCAGTACTTC.

This clone was seen once. Distinct nucleotide sequences in the sample also encode this CDR3. This chain joins TRBV9 and TRBJ2-3, with 7 positions matching TRBD2. Germline-derived CDR1 and CDR2 are SGDLS and YYNGEE. J lost 3 bases, V lost 0 bases, and 4 bases had no gene match. The CDR3 sequence is 15 residues long. CDR3 amino acids: CASSVAGGRTDTQYF. DNA of the CDR3: TGTGCCAGCAGCGTAGCGGGCGGGAGAACAGATACGCAGTATTTT.

The chain carries TRBV10-3 and TRBJ1-5, with TRBD1 matching over 12 bases. The CDR3 is 16 residues long. The V and J ends lost 3 bases and 5 bases, in that order; junction bases with no gene match: 5. Germline V CDR1 and CDR2: ENHRY, SYGVKD. The CDR3 region has the DNA TGTGCCATCAGTGACCCGGGACAGGGGGCTTATCAGCCCCAGCATTTT. Translation gives CAISDPGQGAYQPQHF.